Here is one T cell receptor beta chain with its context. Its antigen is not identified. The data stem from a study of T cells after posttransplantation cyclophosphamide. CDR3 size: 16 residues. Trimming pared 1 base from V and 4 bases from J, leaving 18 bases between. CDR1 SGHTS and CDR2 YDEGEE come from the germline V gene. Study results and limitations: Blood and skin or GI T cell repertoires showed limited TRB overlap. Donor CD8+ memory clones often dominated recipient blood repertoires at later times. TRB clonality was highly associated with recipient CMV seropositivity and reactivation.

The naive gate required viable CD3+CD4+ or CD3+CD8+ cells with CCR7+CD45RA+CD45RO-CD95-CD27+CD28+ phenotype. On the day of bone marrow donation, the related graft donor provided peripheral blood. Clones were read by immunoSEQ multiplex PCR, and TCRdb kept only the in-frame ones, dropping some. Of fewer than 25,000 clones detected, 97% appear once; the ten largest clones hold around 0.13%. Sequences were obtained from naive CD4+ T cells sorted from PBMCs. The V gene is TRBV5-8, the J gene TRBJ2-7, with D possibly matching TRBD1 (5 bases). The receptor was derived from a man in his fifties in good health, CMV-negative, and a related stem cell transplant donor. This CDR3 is CASSLRPNDRRYEQYF. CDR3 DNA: TGTGCCAGCAGCTTGAGGCCGAACGACAGACGATACGAGCAGTACTTC. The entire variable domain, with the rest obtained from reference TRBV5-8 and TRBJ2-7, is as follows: EAGVTQSPTHLIKTRGQQATLRCSPISGHTSVYWYQQALGLGLQFLLWYDEGEERNRGNFPPRFSGRQFPNYSSELNVNALELEDSALYLCASSLRPNDRRYEQYFGPGTRLTVT.